These T cell receptor beta chains were read from a single sample in a study of OX40 agonist ivuxolimab in advanced cancers. Only in-frame clones appear in the TCRdb table, and some are missing; sequencing was by immunoSEQ multiplex PCR. In the table there are fewer than 85,000 clones, 85% of which are singletons. The sequences come from CD4+ or CD8+ T cells sorted from blood, collected in a trial of the OX40 agonist ivuxolimab. The receptors here all came from an adult with an advanced solid tumor such as melanoma, head and neck, liver or kidney cancer. Each CDR3 is given with its conserved first and last residue. Each record gives: clone size, V gene, J gene, D gene, CDR3 DNA, CDR3 protein. The D gene is left open where the match is weak. Not all rows give a size; the values are once, few, many and, for expanded clones, a class.

NA	TRBV14	TRBJ2-4	NA	TGTGCCAGCAGCCCCACGAAGGGAAACATTCAGTACTTC	CASSPTKGNIQYF
NA	TRBV7-7	TRBJ2-5	NA	TGTGCTAGCAGCTTGGGGGTCGTGGAGACCCAGTACTTC	CASSLGVVETQYF
NA	TRBV7-9	TRBJ1-3	NA	TGTGCCAGCAGATATCAGGACCAGGGAGTTTCTGGAAACACCATATATTTT	CASRYQDQGVSGNTIYF
NA	TRBV7-9	TRBJ1-1	NA	TGTGCCAGCAGCCCTCAGGAGAACACTGAAGCTTTCTTT	CASSPQENTEAFF
NA	TRBV5-4	TRBJ2-3	NA	TGTGCCAGCAGCCTGGGGGGAACAGATACGCAGTATTTT	CASSLGGTDTQYF
few	TRBV2	TRBJ1-4	NA	TGTGCCAGCAGTGATTGGGGCCGTGAAAAACTGTTTTTT	CASSDWGREKLFF
NA	TRBV18	TRBJ2-7	TRBD2	TGTGCCAGCTCACCGACTAGCGGGGATCAGCGGCAGTACTTC	CASSPTSGDQRQYF
few	TRBV18	TRBJ2-3	TRBD2	TGTGCCAGCTCACCACGCGGGGGGGCTACAGATACGCAGTATTTT	CASSPRGGATDTQYF
NA	TRBV11-2	TRBJ2-7	NA	TGTGCCAGCAGCGTGGACTCAACGTACGAGCAGTACTTC	CASSVDSTYEQYF
NA	TRBV5-6	TRBJ1-3	NA	TGTGCCAGCAGTTTTCAGGGTGCTTCTGGAAACACCATATATTTT	CASSFQGASGNTIYF
once	TRBV2	TRBJ2-6	TRBD1	TGTGCCAGCAGAGGGACAGGGGGCTCTGGGGCCAACGTCCTGACTTTC	CASRGTGGSGANVLTF
NA	TRBV7-2	TRBJ1-3	NA	TGTGCCAGCAGCTCGGGGGCTCAACCTGGAAACACCATATATTTT	CASSSGAQPGNTIYF
NA	TRBV7-8	TRBJ2-1	NA	TGTGCCAGCAGCCTTACCTCCTCCTACAATGAGCAGTTCTTC	CASSLTSSYNEQFF
once	TRBV7-9	TRBJ1-4	TRBD1	TGTGCCAGCAGCCGACAGGGAGCTGAAAAACTGTTTTTT	CASSRQGAEKLFF
NA	TRBV7-2	TRBJ1-2	NA	TGTGCCAGCAGCTTAATCGACAGGCCCGGCTACACCTTC	CASSLIDRPGYTF
NA	TRBV5-6	TRBJ2-1	TRBD1	TGTGCCAGCAGCTTTGGTATAACAGGGGGTGGGCCTGAGCAGTTCTTC	CASSFGITGGGPEQFF
NA	TRBV7-8	TRBJ2-1	NA	TGTGCCAGCAGCCTTCAGACAAATTCCTACAATGAGCAGTTCTTC	CASSLQTNSYNEQFF
NA	TRBV19	TRBJ2-7	TRBD1	TGTGCCAGTAGTACGACAGGGGGCACATACGAGCAGTACTTC	CASSTTGGTYEQYF
NA	TRBV7-9	TRBJ2-2	TRBD1	TGTGCCAGCATGACCAGGGGACAGGGGTACACCGGGGAGCTGTTTTTT	CASMTRGQGYTGELFF
NA	TRBV4-1	TRBJ2-1	TRBD2	TGCGCCAGCAGCCAAGATGACGGGGGGATTGAGCAGTTCTTC	CASSQDDGGIEQFF
NA	TRBV20-1	TRBJ1-2	NA	TGCAGTGCTCCAGACATATATGGCTACACCTTC	CSAPDIYGYTF
once	TRBV16	TRBJ2-5	TRBD1	TGTGCCAGCAGCCAATCTGGACAGGGAGAAGAGACCCAGTACTTC	CASSQSGQGEETQYF
NA	TRBV2	TRBJ2-7	TRBD2	TGTGCCAGCAACGCAGGACTAGCGACCACGGAGCAGTACTTC	CASNAGLATTEQYF
NA	TRBV6-5	TRBJ2-3	NA	TGTGCCAGCAGTTATGACGGGGTCTTCACAGATACGCAGTATTTT	CASSYDGVFTDTQYF
few	TRBV15	TRBJ1-1	NA	TGTGCCACCAGCAGAGGGGGGGGGAACACTGAAGCTTTCTTT	CATSRGGGNTEAFF
NA	TRBV7-2	TRBJ2-1	NA	TGTGCCAGCAGCTTAGCCACAACCTACAATGAGCAGTTCTTC	CASSLATTYNEQFF
NA	TRBV19	TRBJ2-1	TRBD1	TGTGCCAGTAGTGTACACCGGGACAGGGGGAATAGCGGGAGATCAAATGAGCAGTTCTTC	CASSVHRDRGNSGRSNEQFF
NA	TRBV5-1	TRBJ1-1	NA	TGCGCCAGCAGCTTTACCCAGACGAACACTGAAGCTTTCTTT	CASSFTQTNTEAFF
NA	TRBV19	TRBJ2-7	TRBD2	TGTGCCAGTAGTATAGCACTAGCGGGAGGCCAGCAGTACTTC	CASSIALAGGQQYF
NA	TRBV5-6	TRBJ2-7	TRBD1	TGTGCCAGCAGCTACGCCGGGACAGTCAATTTC	CASSYAGTVNF
NA	TRBV28	TRBJ1-3	NA	TGTGCCAGCAGTCAAGGGGGGGCAGCTGGAAACACCATATATTTT	CASSQGGAAGNTIYF
once	TRBV7-9	TRBJ2-7	NA	TGTGCCAGCAGCCAAATTAGTTACGAGCAGTACTTC	CASSQISYEQYF
few	TRBV2	TRBJ2-3	TRBD2	TGTGCCAGCAGTAACCTAGCGGGCGGGACAGATACGCAGTATTTT	CASSNLAGGTDTQYF
NA	TRBV7-2	TRBJ1-1	NA	TGTGCCAGCAGCTTAGTAACCCGGAACACTGAAGCTTTCTTT	CASSLVTRNTEAFF
NA	TRBV29-1	TRBJ2-4	NA	TGCAGCGTTGGCCGGGAGTCGGGAAACATTCAGTACTTC	CSVGRESGNIQYF